This entry describes one TCR beta chain. Participants were aged about 18 to 90 years from around 24 US areas. Participants were placed into cohorts based on the clinical history they reported. The sample belongs to a study of blood T cell repertoires in COVID-19. On the study more broadly: Sources were T cells, B-cell-depleted T cells, or PBMCs; the material itself was cDNA or gDNA.

As originally analysed: Amplification with reference gene primers provided the estimates of nucleated cell counts. Only in-frame clones appear in the TCRdb table, and some are missing; sequencing was by immunoSEQ multiplex PCR. V and J calls and clone size are given by that table; D and trimming were obtained from the DNA. The data hold roughly 140,000 clones, with approximately 90% observed a single time. The V gene end was trimmed by 6 bases and the J gene end by 0 bases; junction bases not matched to a gene: 9. The CDR3 contains 17 residues. Germline-derived CDR1 and CDR2 are LNHDA and SQIVND (reference sequence).

Material for sequencing was PBMCs or T cells enriched from blood (not recorded which). The receptor was isolated from a woman aged 25 to 39 with acute COVID-19. V and J are TRBV19 and TRBJ2-2; 8 positions match TRBD1. The CDR3 nucleotides are TGTGCCAGTAGGAAAGGGGGACAGGTACCGAACACCGGGGAGCTGTTTTTT. The encoded protein is CASRKGGQVPNTGELFF.